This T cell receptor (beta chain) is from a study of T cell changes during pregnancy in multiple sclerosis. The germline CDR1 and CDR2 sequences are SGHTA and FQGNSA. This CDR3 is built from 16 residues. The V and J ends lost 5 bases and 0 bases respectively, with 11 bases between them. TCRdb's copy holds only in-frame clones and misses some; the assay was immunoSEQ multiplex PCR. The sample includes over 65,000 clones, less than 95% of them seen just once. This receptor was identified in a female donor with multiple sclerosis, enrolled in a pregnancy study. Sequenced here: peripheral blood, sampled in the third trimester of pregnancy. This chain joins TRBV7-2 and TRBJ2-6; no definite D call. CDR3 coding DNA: TGTGCCAGCAGCCTAGTCTCGGTCTCTGGGGCCAACGTCCTGACTTTC. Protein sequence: CASSLVSVSGANVLTF. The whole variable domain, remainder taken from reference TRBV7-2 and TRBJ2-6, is GAGVSQSPSNKVTEKGKDVELRCDPISGHTALYWYRQSLGQGLEFLIYFQGNSAPDKSGLPSDRFSAERTGGSVSTLTIQRTQQEDSAVYLCASSLVSVSGANVLTFGAGSRLTVL.